The 25 T cell receptor beta chains below all came from one sample that was sequenced in a study of T cell responses to AZD1222 COVID-19 vaccine. Sequencing was performed with immunoSEQ multiplex PCR; in TCRdb, only in-frame clones are kept and a portion is missing. The profile shows 120,000 to 150,000 clones, 89% of them singletons. The sequencing used peripheral blood, collected on day 0 of AZD1222 vaccination. Receptors were obtained from an adult in good health.

This rearrangement joins TRBV18 to TRBJ2-3; 10 bases align to TRBD2. Trimming removed 5 bases from V and 4 bases from J; junction bases left unmatched: 12. CDR3 length: 17 amino acids. CDR1 and CDR2 from the germline V gene are KGHSH and LQKENI. Here the CDR3 reads CASSSTEREGRADTQYF. In DNA, the CDR3 is TGTGCCAGCTCATCTACCGAGCGGGAGGGCCGGGCAGATACGCAGTATTTT.

The chain is built from TRBV3-1 (or the pseudogene TRBV3-2) and TRBJ2-7; 10 bases are a match to TRBD2. Trimming took 4 bases from V and 5 from J; bases not matched to a gene: 11. CDR1 and CDR2 from the germline V gene are LGHDT and YNNKEL (reference sequence). The CDR3 length is 16 residues. CDR3 DNA: TGTGCCAGCAGCCCCCTAGCCAGCGGGAGGGCCCACGAGCAGTACTTC. Translation: CASSPLASGRAHEQYF.

This clone was picked up one time. The rearrangement joins TRBV5-1 to TRBJ2-1; D remains unclear. The CDR3 has 13 amino acids. With 0 bases removed from V and 9 bases from J, the gap between germline ends came to 10 bases. CDR1 and CDR2 (germline): SGHRS, YFSETQ. The CDR3 here is CASSLEGKGEQFF. CDR3 bases: TGCGCCAGCAGCTTGGAAGGGAAGGGTGAGCAGTTCTTC.

The CDR3 region is CASSEYQFSNTGELFF. The CDR3 DNA is TGTGCCAGCAGTGAATACCAGTTTTCGAACACCGGGGAGCTGTTTTTT. The V and J genes are TRBV6-1 and TRBJ2-2; D ambiguous. CDR1 and CDR2 from the germline V gene are MNHNS and SASEGT. This CDR3 region has 16 residues. V dropped 2 bases and J dropped 0 bases, with 10 bases sitting between them.

Notes on this clone: Other DNA sequences from this sample encode an identical CDR3 as well. This chain joins TRBV11-2 and TRBJ1-3; D is undetermined. The V end lost 5 bases, the J end lost 3 bases, and 2 bases lay between the germline ends. The CDR3 length is 11 residues. The germline V gene has CDR1 SGHAT and CDR2 FQNNGV. CDR3: CASSLGNTIYF. The CDR3 DNA sequence: TGTGCCAGCAGCCTTGGAAACACCATATATTTT.

The V call is TRBV2, the J call TRBJ2-1; 11 nucleotides agree with TRBD2. Trimming removed 6 bases from V and 9 bases from J; junction bases left unmatched: 10. The CDR3 length is 15 residues. Germline V CDR1 and CDR2: SNHLY, FYNNEI. The CDR3 coding sequence is TGTGCCAGCAGCCTCGGGACTAGCGGAGGAGGTGAGCAGTTCTTC. Its translation is CASSLGTSGGGEQFF. Using reference TRBV2 and TRBJ2-1 for the parts outside the CDR3, the full variable domain is EPEVTQTPSHQVTQMGQEVILRCVPISNHLYFYWYRQILGQKVEFLVSFYNNEISEKSEIFDDQFSVERPDGSNFTLKIRSTKLEDSAMYFCASSLGTSGGGEQFFGPGTRLTVL.

The chain uses TRBV12-3 or TRBV12-4 and TRBJ1-1; a possible D gene is TRBD1 (5 bases). V lost 5 bases, J lost 6 bases, and 13 bases lay in between. The CDR3 is 13 residues long. The CDR3 nucleotides read TGTGCCAGCAGTCTCCGGGGACTTGCTGAAGCTTTCTTT. It is translated as CASSLRGLAEAFF.

V is TRBV6-5 and J is TRBJ1-1; 8 nucleotides line up with TRBD1. The germline gives CDR1 MNHEY, CDR2 SVGAGI. The CDR3 totals 15 residues. V was clipped by 0 bases and J by 3 bases; unmatched bases: 3. The CDR3 loop is CASSYSGQGYTEAFF. CDR3 sequence (DNA): TGTGCCAGCAGTTACTCAGGACAGGGTTACACTGAAGCTTTCTTT.

The genes are TRBV28 and TRBJ1-1, with D maybe TRBD1 (5 bases). The CDR3 sequence is 13 residues long. V shed 8 bases and J shed 6 bases, with 16 bases lying between them. Germline loops: CDR1 MDHEN, CDR2 SYDVKM. This CDR3 is CASAAWGSAEAFF. CDR3 in DNA: TGTGCCAGCGCCGCTTGGGGGAGCGCTGAAGCTTTCTTT.

The chain couples TRBV2 to TRBJ2-7; D is unresolved. The CDR3 consists of 13 residues. V dropped 7 bases and J dropped 1 base, with 11 bases sitting between them. The V gene's germline CDR1 is SNHLY and CDR2 FYNNEI. This CDR3 is CASTRPRSYEQYF. CDR3 sequence (DNA): TGTGCCAGCACCCGGCCCCGATCCTACGAGCAGTACTTC.

The V and J genes are TRBV2 and TRBJ2-4; D is possibly TRBD1 (6 bases). The CDR3 is 16 amino acids. The germline V gene encodes CDR1 SNHLY and CDR2 FYNNEI. V was pared by 4 bases and J by 2 bases, with 15 bases between. CDR3 sequence reads: CASSVRGNPPKNIQYF. The CDR3 DNA follows: TGTGCCAGCAGTGTAAGGGGGAATCCTCCCAAAAACATTCAGTACTTC.

The genes are TRBV28 and TRBJ1-3; tentatively, D is TRBD1 (6 bases). V lost 6 bases and J lost 7, with 22 bases in between. Germline V gene data show CDR1 as MDHEN and CDR2 as SYDVKM. There are 16 residues in the CDR3. The CDR3 loop is CASRPRGEQGRNTIYF. The DNA for the CDR3 is TGTGCCAGCAGGCCCAGAGGAGAACAGGGCCGCAACACCATATATTTT. The complete variable domain, with remaining parts taken from reference TRBV28 and TRBJ1-3, reads DVKVTQSSRYLVKRTGEKVFLECVQDMDHENMFWYRQDPGLGLRLIYFSYDVKMKEKGDIPEGYSVSREKKERFSLILESASTNQTSMYLCASRPRGEQGRNTIYFGEGSWLTVV.

J is TRBJ1-2 and V is TRBV28; 8 bases line up with TRBD1. Trimming removed 5 bases from V and 7 bases from J; junction bases left unmatched: 12. This CDR3 is built from 15 residues. Germline lookup yields CDR1 MDHEN and CDR2 SYDVKM. The CDR3 nucleotides read TGTGCCAGCAGTCCCAATCGGTCAGGGGGCTTTGGCTACACCTTC. Amino acids: CASSPNRSGGFGYTF.

The chain links TRBV5-4 to TRBJ2-3; D might be TRBD2 (6 bases). Trimming took 5 bases from V and 2 from J, leaving 15 bases between them. CDR3 size: 15 residues. CDR1 is SGHNT and CDR2 is YYREEE in the germline V gene (reference sequence). The CDR3 DNA is TGTGCCAGCAGTTGGGGACTCGTTGTCACAGATACGCAGTATTTT. Translation: CASSWGLVVTDTQYF.

The rearrangement joins TRBV7-8 to TRBJ2-5, with 10 nucleotides matching TRBD2. The CDR3 loop spans 16 amino acids. The V gene end was trimmed by 2 bases and the J gene end by 2 bases; junction bases not matched to a gene: 5. The germline V gene encodes CDR1 SGHVS and CDR2 FQNEAQ. The CDR3 nucleotides read TGTGCCAGCAGCTTACGGACTAGCGGAAATCAAGAGACCCAGTACTTC. Amino acid sequence: CASSLRTSGNQETQYF.

The V gene is TRBV4-1, the J gene TRBJ1-6, with 7 bases aligning to TRBD1. Trimming cost V 4 bases and J 3 bases; bases outside gene matches: 3. Germline V CDR1 and CDR2: MGHRA, YSYEKL. This CDR3 contains 15 residues. Here the CDR3 reads CASSPRDSYNSPLHF. CDR3 DNA: TGCGCCAGCAGCCCCCGGGACAGCTATAATTCACCCCTCCACTTT.

The V and J genes are TRBV24-1 and TRBJ2-7, with D perhaps being TRBD1 or TRBD2 (5 bases each). The ends were cut back, 3 bases at V and 5 bases at J, with 13 bases in the middle. There are 14 residues in the CDR3. Germline CDR1 KGHDR, CDR2 SFDVKD. The CDR3 loop is CATSDTGRDHEQYF. The CDR3 DNA sequence: TGTGCCACCAGTGATACAGGCAGGGACCACGAGCAGTACTTC.

The chain links TRBV12-3 or TRBV12-4 to TRBJ2-3; D unresolved. Trimming removed 1 base at V and 8 bases at J, with 10 bases between. The CDR3 has 13 amino acids. The chain's CDR3 is CASSLGGGLTQYF. The CDR3 DNA sequence: TGTGCCAGCAGTTTAGGGGGTGGGCTTACGCAGTATTTT.

This clone came up once. The chain couples TRBV7-2 to TRBJ2-5, with TRBD2 matching over 9 bases. The ends lost 5 bases at V and 3 bases at J; junction bases unmatched: 10. In germline, CDR1 is SGHTA, CDR2 FQGNSA. This CDR3 is built from 16 residues. CDR3 DNA sequence: TGTGCCAGCAGCCTCCAGTCGACTAGCGGTAAAGAGACCCAGTACTTC. The encoded protein is CASSLQSTSGKETQYF.

Regarding this clone: Other nucleotide sequences in the sample specify the same CDR3. This chain joins TRBV7-9 and TRBJ2-1, with TRBD2 identical over 7 bases. The CDR3 extends over 15 amino acids. V was clipped by 4 bases and J by 4 bases; unmatched bases: 7. CDR1 SEHNR and CDR2 FQNEAQ come from the germline V gene (reference sequence). In DNA, the CDR3 is TGTGCCAGCAGCTCTACTCGAGCGGGGTACAATGAGCAGTTCTTC. This gives the protein CASSSTRAGYNEQFF.

The chain recombines TRBV28 with TRBJ1-4; 9 bases line up with TRBD1. Trimming removed 5 bases from V and 6 bases from J; junction bases left unmatched: 7. Germline CDR1 is MDHEN and CDR2 is SYDVKM. This CDR3 region has 15 residues. The CDR3 DNA follows: TGTGCCAGCAGTCTTCCGGGACAGGGTTATGAAAAACTGTTTTTT. Translation gives CASSLPGQGYEKLFF. Filled out from reference TRBV28 and TRBJ1-4, the complete variable domain reads DVKVTQSSRYLVKRTGEKVFLECVQDMDHENMFWYRQDPGLGLRLIYFSYDVKMKEKGDIPEGYSVSREKKERFSLILESASTNQTSMYLCASSLPGQGYEKLFFGSGTQLSVL.

As DNA, the CDR3 is TGCGCCAGCAGCCAAGAGGGTCGCAGGGGAGACGAAAAACTGTTTTTT. Its translation: CASSQEGRRGDEKLFF. This chain joins TRBV4-1 and TRBJ1-4, with D perhaps matching TRBD1 (6 bases). The ends were cut back, 0 bases at V and 8 bases at J, with 16 bases in the middle. CDR1 is MGHRA and CDR2 is YSYEKL in the germline V gene. The CDR3 contains 16 residues.

The CDR3 region is CAWSVLEGTEAFF. DNA of the CDR3: TGTGCCTGGAGTGTACTTGAGGGCACTGAAGCTTTCTTT. This sequence joins TRBV30 and TRBJ1-1, with no clear D. Per the germline V gene, CDR1 is GTSNPN and CDR2 is SVGIG (reference sequence). The CDR3 runs to 13 residues. With 0 bases removed from V and 4 bases from J, the gap between germline ends came to 9 bases. Drawing the rest from reference TRBV30 and TRBJ1-1, the complete variable domain is SQTIHQWPATLVQPVGSPLSLECTVEGTSNPNLYWYRQAAGRGLQLLFYSVGIGQISSEVPQNLSASRPQDRQFILSSKKLLLSDSGFYLCAWSVLEGTEAFFGQGTRLTVV.

V is TRBV3-1 (or the pseudogene TRBV3-2) and J is TRBJ2-3, with unresolved D. Trimming removed 1 base at V and 2 bases at J, with 13 bases between. Looked up from germline, CDR1 is LGHDT and CDR2 is YNNKEL (reference sequence). The CDR3 consists of 16 residues. CDR3 DNA: TGTGCCAGCAGCCAAGTGCGGCCGGCCAACACAGATACGCAGTATTTT. It codes for CASSQVRPANTDTQYF.

The J gene is TRBJ1-2, the V gene TRBV28; D gene ambiguous. V was pared by 5 bases and J by 5 bases, with 9 bases between. Germline V gene data show CDR1 as MDHEN and CDR2 as SYDVKM. This CDR3 comprises 12 residues. CDR3: CASSTRQYGYTF. CDR3 DNA sequence: TGTGCCAGCAGTACGAGGCAGTATGGCTACACCTTC.